What follows are 24 T cell receptor beta chains derived from one specimen sequenced in a study of cytomegalovirus exposure and HLA in healthy donors. Vbeta (60) and Jbeta (13) primers were used in the PCR. Some clones are missing from TCRdb's copy, which holds only in-frame ones; the method was immunoSEQ multiplex PCR. The sample consists of about 160,000 clones, roughly four fifths of them appearing once. Sequencing input: PBMCs. The receptor source for this set is a female donor in good health and CMV-seronegative.

The chain employs TRBV7-2 and TRBJ2-7; TRBD1 might be the D (6 bases). The germline V gene has CDR1 SGHTA and CDR2 FQGNSA. V was pared by 3 bases and J by 0 bases, with 15 bases between. The CDR3 covers 16 residues. CDR3 nucleotides: TGTGCCAGCAGCTTGAGCAGGGGTCACAGCTCCTACGAGCAGTACTTC. It codes for CASSLSRGHSSYEQYF.

This clone was observed a handful of times. The CDR3 region has the DNA TGTGCCAGTAGTATGGGACAGGGGACGGATGAGCAGTTCTTC. Its translation: CASSMGQGTDEQFF. The chain joins TRBV19 to TRBJ2-1, with TRBD1 matching 10 bases. Germline CDR1 and CDR2: LNHDA and SQIVND (reference sequence). V gave up 3 bases and J gave up 8 bases; unmatched junction bases: 4. The CDR3 loop spans 14 amino acids.

The chain combines TRBV7-9 with TRBJ2-7; tentative D call: TRBD2 (5 bases). The CDR3 totals 12 residues. Germline V gives CDR1 SEHNR, CDR2 FQNEAQ (reference sequence). V lost 6 bases, J lost 6 bases, and 12 bases lay in between. The CDR3 reads CASRLGDSEQYF. The CDR3 DNA is TGTGCCAGCAGGCTCGGGGATTCCGAGCAGTACTTC. The whole variable domain, remainder taken from reference TRBV7-9 and TRBJ2-7, is DTGVSQNPRHKITKRGQNVTFRCDPISEHNRLYWYRQTLGQGPEFLTYFQNEAQLEKSRLLSDRFSAERPKGSFSTLEIQRTEQGDSAMYLCASRLGDSEQYFGPGTRLTVT.

The CDR3, as DNA: TGTGCCAGCAGTTACTCGCTCCTTACGGGTTACGAGCAGTACTTC. Translation: CASSYSLLTGYEQYF. V is TRBV6-6 and J is TRBJ2-7; the D is unclear. The V end was cut by 0 bases, the J end by 4 bases, with 13 bases between. In germline, CDR1 is MNHNY, CDR2 SVGAGI (reference sequence). This CDR3 is built from 15 residues.

This chain links TRBV18 with TRBJ1-1; D call uncertain. This CDR3 is 12 amino acids long. Deletions cut 1 base from V and 5 bases from J, with 5 bases between. CDR1 and CDR2 (germline): KGHSH, LQKENI. The chain's CDR3 is CASSPLETEAFF. The CDR3 DNA sequence: TGTGCCAGCTCACCACTGGAGACTGAAGCTTTCTTT.

As to this clone: The same CDR3 also results from other DNA sequences found in this sample. The V and J genes are TRBV2 and TRBJ1-5; 7 nucleotides align to TRBD1. V was clipped by 6 bases and J by 2 bases; unmatched bases: 4. This CDR3 is 14 amino acids long. From germline, CDR1 is SNHLY and CDR2 FYNNEI. The CDR3 reads CASSSDRGNQPQHF. In DNA, the CDR3 is TGTGCCAGCAGCTCCGACAGGGGCAATCAGCCCCAGCATTTT.

V gene TRBV15 combines with J gene TRBJ2-5; 9 positions agree with TRBD1. The CDR3 is 16 amino acids. Germline trimming cut 2 bases from V and 5 bases from J; bases unmatched to any gene: 9. Germline CDR1 LNHNV, CDR2 YYDKDF (reference sequence). This CDR3 reads CATSRHGTGNGETQYF. CDR3 DNA sequence: TGTGCCACCAGCAGACACGGGACAGGGAATGGGGAGACCCAGTACTTC. Using reference TRBV15 and TRBJ2-5 for the parts outside the CDR3, the full variable domain is DAMVIQNPRYQVTQFGKPVTLSCSQTLNHNVMYWYQQKSSQAPKLLFHYYDKDFNNEADTPDNFQSRRPNTSFCFLDIRSPGLGDTAMYLCATSRHGTGNGETQYFGPGTRLLVL.

The genes are TRBV25-1 and TRBJ2-2, with D perhaps TRBD2 (5 bases). This CDR3 is 13 amino acids long. V gave up 8 bases and J gave up 4 bases, with 11 bases separating them. CDR1 and CDR2 (germline): MGHDK, SYGVNS. CDR3 sequence (DNA): TGTGCCAGCCGGACCCGGGGCACCGGGGAGCTGTTTTTT. The encoded protein is CASRTRGTGELFF.

Remarks on this clone: This specimen includes other DNA sequences encoding the same CDR3. The chain uses TRBV5-6 and TRBJ1-5; TRBD1 agrees at 9 bases. Germline V gene sequence: CDR1 SGHDT, CDR2 YYEEEE. The V and J ends lost 1 base and 7 bases, in that order; junction bases with no gene match: 12. The length of the CDR3 is 17 residues. CDR3: CASSLWGPGQGFQPQHF. CDR3 nucleotide sequence: TGTGCCAGCAGCTTGTGGGGGCCGGGACAGGGCTTCCAGCCCCAGCATTTT.

The chain employs TRBV4-3 and TRBJ1-1; maybe TRBD1 (5 bases). With 0 bases removed from V and 8 bases from J, the gap between germline ends came to 10 bases. The CDR3 covers 13 residues. Per the germline V gene, CDR1 is LGHNA and CDR2 is YSLEER. The CDR3 sequence is CASSQDTNREAFF. In DNA, the CDR3 is TGCGCCAGCAGCCAAGATACTAACAGGGAAGCTTTCTTT.

This sequence joins TRBV7-2 and TRBJ1-3; weak D call: TRBD1 (5 bases). V dropped 5 bases and J dropped 0 bases, with 20 bases sitting between them. This CDR3 spans 18 amino acids. Per germline, CDR1 SGHTA and CDR2 FQGNSA. CDR3 DNA: TGTGCCAGCAGCCCCGGACTGGGGGGGGATACCTCTGGAAACACCATATATTTT. This gives the protein CASSPGLGGDTSGNTIYF. The variable domain in full, with the rest retrieved from reference TRBV7-2 and TRBJ1-3, is GAGVSQSPSNKVTEKGKDVELRCDPISGHTALYWYRQSLGQGLEFLIYFQGNSAPDKSGLPSDRFSAERTGGSVSTLTIQRTQQEDSAVYLCASSPGLGGDTSGNTIYFGEGSWLTVV.

For this clone: Other DNA sequences in the same sample also yield this CDR3. The chain recombines TRBV6-1 with TRBJ2-5; 9 bases match TRBD1. With 6 bases clipped from V and 5 bases from J, the junction kept 4 bases outside the gene matches. The CDR3 totals 13 residues. Germline lookup yields CDR1 MNHNS and CDR2 SASEGT. The CDR3 spells CASSRDRDETQYF. The CDR3 DNA sequence: TGTGCCAGCAGCAGGGACAGGGACGAGACCCAGTACTTC.

V usage is TRBV6-1 and J usage is TRBJ1-2; the D is unclear. The CDR3 runs 15 residues. The V gene lost 2 bases and the J gene lost 3 bases, with 13 bases spanning the gap. Germline assignment: CDR1 MNHNS and CDR2 SASEGT. Written as DNA, the CDR3 is TGTGCCAGCAGTGAATTCCCTCTGAGGGACTATGGCTACACCTTC. Its protein is CASSEFPLRDYGYTF.

The CDR3 is CASSFGRSNEQFF. The CDR3 DNA is TGTGCCAGCAGTTTCGGCAGGTCTAATGAGCAGTTCTTC. The V and J genes are TRBV27 and TRBJ2-1; D is uncertain. Germline V gene data show CDR1 as MNHEY and CDR2 as SMNVEV (reference sequence). Trimming stripped 3 bases from V and 7 bases from J, with 10 bases between. This CDR3 comprises 13 residues.

The chain carries TRBV5-1 and TRBJ2-7, with 10 bases matching TRBD2. Germline CDR1 SGHRS, CDR2 YFSETQ. V was pared by 4 bases and J by 4 bases, with 14 bases of the junction left unmatched. This CDR3 comprises 17 residues. For the CDR3, the DNA is TGCGCCAGCAGCCCGGGAGCGGGAGGGCCGGTTGAGTACGAGCAGTACTTC. Its translation: CASSPGAGGPVEYEQYF. Full variable domain (outside the CDR3, taken from reference TRBV5-1 and TRBJ2-7): KAGVTQTPRYLIKTRGQQVTLSCSPISGHRSVSWYQQTPGQGLQFLFEYFSETQRNKGNFPGRFSGRQFSNSRSEMNVSTLELGDSALYLCASSPGAGGPVEYEQYFGPGTRLTVT.

This clone appeared once. The rearrangement uses TRBV7-3 and TRBJ2-7; the match to TRBD2 covers 11 bases. J gave up 7 bases and V 5 bases, and 7 bases lay outside the gene matches. Germline values: CDR1 SGHTA, CDR2 FQGTGA. The CDR3 is made up of 14 amino acids. CDR3: CASSDSGGAGEQYF. The CDR3 coding sequence is TGTGCCAGCAGCGATAGCGGGGGGGCGGGGGAGCAGTACTTC.

The chain is built from TRBV11-3 and TRBJ2-2; TRBD2 aligns across 8 bases. Trimming cost V 0 bases and J 4 bases; bases outside gene matches: 4. The CDR3 length is 16 residues. Germline values: CDR1 SGHNT, CDR2 YENEEA. In DNA form, the CDR3 reads TGTGCCAGCAGCTTAGATCCTCGGGGGGGCACCGGGGAGCTGTTTTTT. Protein sequence: CASSLDPRGGTGELFF.

The V and J genes are TRBV29-1 and TRBJ1-2, with D perhaps matching TRBD1 (5 bases). This CDR3 region has 12 residues. V lost 6 bases and J lost 5, with 13 bases in between. Germline values: CDR1 SQVTM, CDR2 ANQGSEA. The CDR3 nucleotides are TGCAGCGTACCGGCCGGGGGTTATGGCTACACCTTC. Translated: CSVPAGGYGYTF.

The V gene is TRBV2, the J gene TRBJ2-2; 9 nucleotides agree with TRBD2. Germline V gene sequence: CDR1 SNHLY, CDR2 FYNNEI. V shed 5 bases, J shed 1 base, and the junction held 2 bases outside the gene matches. This CDR3 comprises 15 residues. The CDR3, as DNA: TGTGCCAGCAGTCAGACTAGCGGGAACACCGGGGAGCTGTTTTTT. Residues: CASSQTSGNTGELFF. The full variable domain, in which reference TRBV2 and TRBJ2-2 provide the parts outside the CDR3, is EPEVTQTPSHQVTQMGQEVILRCVPISNHLYFYWYRQILGQKVEFLVSFYNNEISEKSEIFDDQFSVERPDGSNFTLKIRSTKLEDSAMYFCASSQTSGNTGELFFGEGSRLTVL.

About this clone: Other DNA sequences from this sample encode an identical CDR3 as well. The chain links TRBV27 to TRBJ1-2; possibly TRBD1 for D (5 bases). Germline V gene lookup returns CDR1 MNHEY and CDR2 SMNVEV (reference sequence). The CDR3 runs 13 residues. Trimming cost V 2 bases and J 5 bases, with 9 bases left between them. CDR3 loop: CASSLTGDYGYTF. CDR3 DNA: TGTGCCAGCAGTTTAACAGGAGATTATGGCTACACCTTC.

The chain joins TRBV9 to TRBJ1-1, with 11 bases fitting TRBD1. Trimming cost V 4 bases and J 2 bases; bases outside gene matches: 4. Germline V CDR1 and CDR2: SGDLS, YYNGEE. This CDR3 comprises 15 residues. CDR3 sequence reads: CASSSRTGGNTEAFF. The CDR3 DNA sequence: TGTGCCAGCAGCAGTCGGACAGGGGGCAACACTGAAGCTTTCTTT.

V and J are TRBV15 and TRBJ2-5; TRBD1 is a possible D gene (7 bases). Germline lookup yields CDR1 LNHNV and CDR2 YYDKDF (reference sequence). Trimming pared 4 bases from V and 1 base from J, leaving 19 bases between. The CDR3 loop spans 17 amino acids. CDR3 sequence: CATSKVGGGSTQETQYF. The DNA for the CDR3 is TGTGCCACCAGCAAGGTCGGAGGGGGCTCGACCCAAGAGACCCAGTACTTC.

The gene calls are TRBV14 and TRBJ2-3; weak D call: TRBD2 (5 bases). The length of the CDR3 is 13 residues. Looked up from germline, CDR1 is SGHDN and CDR2 is FVKESK. Trimming shortened V by 0 bases and J by 10 bases, and 11 bases separated the two germline ends. The CDR3 bases are TGTGCCAGCAGCCAAGAATCCGCGGGTGCGCAGTATTTT. Amino acid sequence: CASSQESAGAQYF.

In its sample, this clone was seen once. The chain couples TRBV7-3 to TRBJ2-7, with 8 bases aligning to TRBD1. The germline V gene encodes CDR1 SGHTA and CDR2 FQGTGA. CDR3 size: 14 residues. V dropped 2 bases and J dropped 1; count of bases not matched to a gene: 1. CDR3 sequence: CASSLGDRSYEQYF. CDR3 DNA: TGTGCCAGCAGCTTAGGGGACAGGTCCTACGAGCAGTACTTC. The complete variable domain, with remaining parts taken from reference TRBV7-3 and TRBJ2-7, reads GAGVSQTPSNKVTEKGKYVELRCDPISGHTALYWYRQSLGQGPEFLIYFQGTGAADDSGLPNDRFFAVRPEGSVSTLKIQRTERGDSAVYLCASSLGDRSYEQYFGPGTRLTVT.